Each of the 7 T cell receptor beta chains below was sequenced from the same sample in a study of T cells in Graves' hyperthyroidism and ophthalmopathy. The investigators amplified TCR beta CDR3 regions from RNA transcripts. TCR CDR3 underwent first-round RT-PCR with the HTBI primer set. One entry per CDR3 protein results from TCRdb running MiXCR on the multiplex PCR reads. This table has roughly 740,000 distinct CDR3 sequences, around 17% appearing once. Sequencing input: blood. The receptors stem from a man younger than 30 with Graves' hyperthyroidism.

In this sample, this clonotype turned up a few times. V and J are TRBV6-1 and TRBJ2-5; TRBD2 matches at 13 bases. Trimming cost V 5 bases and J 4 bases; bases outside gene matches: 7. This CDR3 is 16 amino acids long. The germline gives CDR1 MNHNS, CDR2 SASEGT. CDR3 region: CASSFTTSGRSETQYF. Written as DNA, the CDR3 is TGTGCCAGCAGTTTTACGACTAGCGGGAGGTCAGAGACCCAGTACTTC.

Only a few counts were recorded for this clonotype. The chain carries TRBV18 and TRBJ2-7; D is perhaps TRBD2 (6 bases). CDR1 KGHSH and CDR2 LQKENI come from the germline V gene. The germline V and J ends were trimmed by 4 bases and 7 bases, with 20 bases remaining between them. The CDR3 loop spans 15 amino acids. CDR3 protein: CASSRRTTPPGEQYF. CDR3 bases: TGTGCCAGCTCACGGAGGACTACTCCTCCGGGGGAGCAGTACTTC. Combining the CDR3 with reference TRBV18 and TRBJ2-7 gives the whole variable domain NAGVMQNPRHLVRRRGQEARLRCSPMKGHSHVYWYRQLPEEGLKFMVYLQKENIIDESGMPKERFSAEFPKEGPSILRIQQVVRGDSAAYFCASSRRTTPPGEQYFGPGTRLTVT.

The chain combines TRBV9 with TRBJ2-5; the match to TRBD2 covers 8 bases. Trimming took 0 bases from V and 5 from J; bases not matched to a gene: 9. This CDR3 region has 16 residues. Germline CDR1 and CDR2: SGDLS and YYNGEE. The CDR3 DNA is TGTGCCAGCAGCGTAGTTTCGGGAGGGCCGTGGGAGACCCAGTACTTC. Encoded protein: CASSVVSGGPWETQYF. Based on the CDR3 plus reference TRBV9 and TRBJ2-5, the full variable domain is DSGVTQTPKHLITATGQRVTLRCSPRSGDLSVYWYQQSLDQGLQFLIQYYNGEERAKGNILERFSAQQFPDLHSELNLSSLELGDSALYFCASSVVSGGPWETQYFGPGTRLLVL.

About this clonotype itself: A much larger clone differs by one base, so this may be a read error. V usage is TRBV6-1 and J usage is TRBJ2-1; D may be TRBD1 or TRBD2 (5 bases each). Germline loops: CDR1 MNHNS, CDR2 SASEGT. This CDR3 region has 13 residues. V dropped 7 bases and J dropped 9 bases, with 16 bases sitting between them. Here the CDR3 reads CASTILRGSEQFF. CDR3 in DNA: TGTGCCAGCACCATACTACGGGGCTCTGAGCAGTTCTTC.

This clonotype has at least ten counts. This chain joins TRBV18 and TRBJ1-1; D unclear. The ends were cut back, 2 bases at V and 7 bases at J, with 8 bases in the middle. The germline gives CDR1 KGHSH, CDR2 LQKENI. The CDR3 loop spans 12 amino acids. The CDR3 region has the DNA TGTGCCAGCTCACCAATAGCAGATGAAGCTTTCTTT. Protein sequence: CASSPIADEAFF.

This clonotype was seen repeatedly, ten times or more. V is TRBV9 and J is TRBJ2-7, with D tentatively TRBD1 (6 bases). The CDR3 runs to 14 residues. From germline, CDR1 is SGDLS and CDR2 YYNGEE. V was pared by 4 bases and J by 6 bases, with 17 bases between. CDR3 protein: CASSPSGQEGEQYF. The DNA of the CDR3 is TGTGCCAGCAGCCCGTCGGGACAAGAAGGCGAGCAGTACTTC.

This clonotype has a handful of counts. The CDR3 DNA is TGTGCCACCAGCAGAGATCGAGAACAGTACACTGAAGCTTTCTTT. Its translation is CATSRDREQYTEAFF. This chain links TRBV15 with TRBJ1-1, with no clear D. Trimming stripped 0 bases from V and 3 bases from J, with 11 bases between. Germline CDR1 LNHNV, CDR2 YYDKDF (reference sequence). The CDR3 has 15 residues.